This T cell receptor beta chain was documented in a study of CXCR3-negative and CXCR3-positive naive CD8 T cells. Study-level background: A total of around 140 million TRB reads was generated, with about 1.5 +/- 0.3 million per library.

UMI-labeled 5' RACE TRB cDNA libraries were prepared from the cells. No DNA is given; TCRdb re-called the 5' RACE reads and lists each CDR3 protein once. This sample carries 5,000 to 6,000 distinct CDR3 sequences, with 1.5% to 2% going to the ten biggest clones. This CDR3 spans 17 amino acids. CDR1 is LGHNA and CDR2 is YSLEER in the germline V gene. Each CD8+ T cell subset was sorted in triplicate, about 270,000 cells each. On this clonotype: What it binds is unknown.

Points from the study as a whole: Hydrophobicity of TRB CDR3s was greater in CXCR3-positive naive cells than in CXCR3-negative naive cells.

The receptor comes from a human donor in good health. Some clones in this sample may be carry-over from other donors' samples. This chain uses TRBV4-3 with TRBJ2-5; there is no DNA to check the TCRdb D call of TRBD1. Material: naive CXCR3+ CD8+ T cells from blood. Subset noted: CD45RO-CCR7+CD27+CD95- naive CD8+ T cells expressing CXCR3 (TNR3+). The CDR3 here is CASSQDMAGAPGETQYF.